The 2 T cell receptor beta chains below come from one sample, sequenced in a study of blood T cell repertoires in COVID-19. Sequenced by immunoSEQ multiplex PCR; TCRdb stores in-frame clones only, minus some. This sample has roughly 260,000 clones, with roughly 87% found just once. The sample comprised PBMCs or T cells enriched from blood (not recorded which). The receptor source for this set is a woman under 40 with acute COVID-19.

This rearrangement joins TRBV15 to TRBJ1-1; no definite D call. The CDR3 has 14 residues. CDR1 and CDR2 (germline): LNHNV, YYDKDF (reference sequence). Trimming took 10 bases from V and 3 from J, leaving 18 bases between them. The CDR3 nucleotides read TGTGCCAGTTGCGACGACGGCGAGGACACTGAAGCTTTCTTT. It yields the protein CASCDDGEDTEAFF.

The chain carries TRBV6-5 and TRBJ2-3, with D tentatively TRBD2 (7 bases). The CDR3 totals 14 residues. The germline CDR1 and CDR2 sequences are MNHEY and SVGAGI. V dropped 8 bases and J dropped 4 bases, with 16 bases sitting between them. CDR3 bases: TGTGCCAGCGACGGTGCGGGGGCCCCAGATACGCAGTATTTT. Its translation is CASDGAGAPDTQYF.